This TCR beta chain was obtained from a study of blood T cell repertoires in COVID-19. Study-level background: Acute-phase and convalescent COVID-19 samples originated in the United States, Italy and Spain. Sample material is recorded as cDNA or gDNA derived from T cells, B-cell-depleted T cells, or PBMCs.

This clone was observed many times. As handled by the study authors: Reference gene primer amplification gave estimated nucleated cell counts. Clones were read by immunoSEQ multiplex PCR, and TCRdb kept only the in-frame ones, dropping some. V and J calls and clone size are those listed in that table; D and trimming were worked out from the DNA. Here the sample spans 100,000 to 150,000 clones, 65% to 90% being singletons. V lost 1 base and J lost 5, with 17 bases in between. The CDR3 covers 16 residues. The germline V gene encodes CDR1 MGHRA and CDR2 YSYEKL. This receptor was obtained from a woman older than 75 with acute or convalescent COVID-19. Material for sequencing was peripheral blood. The chain links TRBV4-1 to TRBJ1-1; the D gene is possibly TRBD1 (6 bases). CDR3 sequence (DNA): TGCGCCAGCAGCCAAGTTTCCGGACAGTTCTATACTGAAGCTTTCTTT. Translated, it gives CASSQVSGQFYTEAFF.